Following are 18 T cell receptor beta chains from one sample sequenced in a study of identical twins. Using its own MiXCR run on the 5' RACE reads, TCRdb lists one record per CDR3 protein. The data hold under 900,000 distinct CDR3 sequences, with 18% observed a single time. The same specimen was also included in a second study, on T cells expressing NK-cell markers.

Material: PBMCs. The receptors shown here come from a woman under 30 in good health.

This clonotype was counted only a few times. The rearrangement uses TRBV10-3 and TRBJ2-5; D is unclear. V was shortened by 7 bases and J by 0 bases, with 9 bases between the two germline ends. CDR1 ENHRY and CDR2 SYGVKD come from the germline V gene. The CDR3 runs 13 residues. Here the CDR3 DNA reads TGTGCCATCACTGGAAACTACCAAGAGACCCAGTACTTC. This codes for CAITGNYQETQYF.

The CDR3 DNA reads TGTGCCAGCAGCTTGCGGATGCTGGAGACCCAGTACTTC. Protein: CASSLRMLETQYF. The chain recombines TRBV7-2 with TRBJ2-5; no clear D. This CDR3 region has 13 residues. V lost 3 bases and J lost 5, with 10 bases in between. CDR1 is SGHTA and CDR2 is FQGNSA in the germline V gene.

In this sample, this clonotype turned up a few times. The V call is TRBV10-3, the J call TRBJ2-5, with D perhaps TRBD2 (5 bases). The CDR3 consists of 15 residues. Looked up from germline, CDR1 is ENHRY and CDR2 is SYGVKD. V was clipped by 6 bases and J by 2 bases, with 16 bases between them. CDR3 nucleotide sequence: TGTGCCATCAGCGACATCGGGGTCCGACAAGAGACCCAGTACTTC. Translated: CAISDIGVRQETQYF.

The chain employs TRBV29-1 and TRBJ2-1; D call uncertain. V was pared by 7 bases and J by 0 bases, with 10 bases between. The CDR3 loop spans 13 amino acids. Per the germline V gene, CDR1 is SQVTM and CDR2 is ANQGSEA. Here the CDR3 DNA reads TGCAGCGCCCTACTGAGCTCCTACAATGAGCAGTTCTTC. This translates into CSALLSSYNEQFF.

The chain carries TRBV3-1 and TRBJ2-3; a weak D match, TRBD2 (7 bases). The germline V and J ends were trimmed by 0 bases and 4 bases, with 17 bases remaining between them. The CDR3 contains 17 residues. Germline V gene sequence: CDR1 LGHDT, CDR2 YNNKEL (reference sequence). CDR3 in amino acids: CASSQDRGDIRSDTQYF. The CDR3 nucleotides are TGTGCCAGCAGCCAAGATCGGGGGGACATACGATCAGATACGCAGTATTTT.

The gene calls are TRBV20-1 and TRBJ2-2; possibly TRBD2 for D (5 bases). CDR1 and CDR2 (germline): DFQATT, SNEGSKA (reference sequence). V gave up 0 bases and J gave up 8 bases, with 13 bases separating them. The CDR3 runs 14 residues. CDR3 nucleotides: TGCAGTGCTAGAGATCTCTCCCGAGGGGGGGAGCTGTTTTTT. This codes for CSARDLSRGGELFF.

This clonotype came up a few times. V and J are TRBV24-1 and TRBJ2-3, with D maybe TRBD2 (6 bases). The CDR3 has 15 amino acids. From germline, CDR1 is KGHDR and CDR2 SFDVKD. Trimming shortened V by 2 bases and J by 0 bases, and 8 bases separated the two germline ends. DNA for the CDR3: TGTGCCACCAGTGATTCGAGCGGGAGCACAGATACGCAGTATTTT. Protein sequence: CATSDSSGSTDTQYF.

The chain couples TRBV20-1 to TRBJ2-1, with unresolved D. CDR3 length: 14 residues. Between the trimmed V and J ends, which lost 4 bases and 1 base, there was a span of 11 bases. CDR1 is DFQATT, CDR2 SNEGSKA, per germline (reference sequence). This chain's CDR3 is CSAMGRNSYNEQFF. The DNA of the CDR3 is TGCAGTGCTATGGGTCGGAATTCCTACAATGAGCAGTTCTTC.

This clonotype was seen only once. The chain is built from TRBV3-1 and TRBJ2-5; D remains ambiguous. The CDR3 has 15 amino acids. The V gene's germline CDR1 is LGHDT and CDR2 YNNKEL (reference sequence). V lost 4 bases to trimming and J lost 5 bases, with 17 bases between them. The CDR3 reads CASSLREWMGETQYF. CDR3 DNA sequence: TGTGCCAGCAGCCTTAGGGAATGGATGGGCGAGACCCAGTACTTC.

The chain employs TRBV20-1 and TRBJ1-2, with D possibly TRBD1 on 5 matching bases. Germline V lookup: CDR1 DFQATT, CDR2 SNEGSKA (reference sequence). The V and J ends lost 3 bases and 3 bases respectively, with 14 bases between them. The CDR3 spans 14 residues. CDR3 protein: CSARGRDLYYGYTF. CDR3 in DNA: TGCAGTGCTAGGGGTAGGGACTTATACTATGGCTACACCTTC.

This clonotype came up many times. The V gene is TRBV20-1, the J gene TRBJ1-5, with D possibly TRBD1 on 5 matching bases. The CDR3 runs 13 residues. CDR1 is DFQATT, CDR2 SNEGSKA, per germline (reference sequence). V lost 3 bases to trimming and J lost 7 bases, with 13 bases between them. CDR3 nucleotides: TGCAGTGCTAGTGGGAGGGGAGGCCAGCCCCAGCATTTT. Translation gives CSASGRGGQPQHF.

This clonotype was picked up a small number of times. The V gene is TRBV11-2, the J gene TRBJ1-2, with D tentatively TRBD1 (5 bases). V shed 5 bases and J shed 7 bases, with 23 bases lying between them. In germline, CDR1 is SGHAT, CDR2 FQNNGV. The CDR3 covers 16 residues. The CDR3 is CASSPSWWGSTGGYTF. The CDR3, as DNA: TGTGCCAGCAGCCCCAGTTGGTGGGGGAGTACGGGTGGCTACACCTTC.

This clonotype came up a few times. The chain is built from TRBV7-2 and TRBJ2-1; D is undetermined. The CDR3 runs 13 residues. Germline CDR1 and CDR2: SGHTA and FQGNSA. Trimming took 0 bases from V and 3 from J, leaving 3 bases between them. CDR3 bases: TGTGCCAGCAGCTTAGCCTTCTACAATGAGCAGTTCTTC. Translating it yields CASSLAFYNEQFF.

This clonotype came up a few times. This chain links TRBV20-1 with TRBJ2-1, with no clear D. The V end lost 0 bases, the J end lost 1 base, and 10 bases lay between the germline ends. From germline, CDR1 is DFQATT and CDR2 SNEGSKA (reference sequence). The CDR3 sequence is 15 residues long. CDR3 nucleotide sequence: TGCAGTGCTAGAGATGCGGCAGTATCCTACAATGAGCAGTTCTTC. It is translated as CSARDAAVSYNEQFF.

V is TRBV27 and J is TRBJ2-7, with D uncertain. Per the germline V gene, CDR1 is MNHEY and CDR2 is SMNVEV (reference sequence). The CDR3 consists of 12 residues. Between the trimmed V and J ends, which lost 2 bases and 7 bases, there was a span of 9 bases. In nucleotides, the CDR3 is TGTGCCAGCAGTTTACTTGGGAAGGAGCAGTACTTC. It translates to CASSLLGKEQYF.

This clonotype was seen only a few times. This chain links TRBV27 with TRBJ2-3; D gene ambiguous. The length of the CDR3 is 15 residues. Germline CDR1 MNHEY, CDR2 SMNVEV (reference sequence). The V and J ends lost 6 bases and 4 bases respectively, with 17 bases between them. In nucleotides, the CDR3 is TGTGCCAGCAGATTAATCCATAGCCTGTCAGATACGCAGTATTTT. This translates into CASRLIHSLSDTQYF.

This clonotype has a handful of counts. The rearrangement joins TRBV6-1 to TRBJ2-7; no clear D. Looked up from germline, CDR1 is MNHNS and CDR2 is SASEGT. V lost 0 bases and J lost 11, with 20 bases in between. The CDR3 sequence is 15 residues long. CDR3 DNA: TGTGCCAGCAGTGAAGCTCTCGGGCAGGTTGTAGGCGAGTACTTC. Protein sequence: CASSEALGQVVGEYF.

This clonotype was found once. The chain couples TRBV28 to TRBJ2-1; a possible D gene is TRBD2 (6 bases). V dropped 2 bases and J dropped 3 bases, with 20 bases sitting between them. Germline CDR1 is MDHEN and CDR2 is SYDVKM. CDR3 length equals 18 residues. The CDR3 sequence: CASSLGALEGGFYNEQFF. CDR3 bases: TGTGCCAGCAGTTTAGGAGCTCTCGAAGGAGGGTTCTACAATGAGCAGTTCTTC.